This TCR beta chain was recovered during a study of technical replicates of blood from a handful of donors. Trimming removed 6 bases from V and 5 bases from J; junction bases left unmatched: 11. The germline V gene encodes CDR1 SGHDT and CDR2 YYEEEE. This CDR3 region has 15 residues. Assay used: immunoSEQ multiplex PCR; TCRdb lists only in-frame clones, some missing. The data contain 55,000 to 75,000 clones, just under 95% of them singletons. The clonotype comes from a human donor in good health. Some clones in this sample may be carry-over from other donors' samples. Sequenced: PBMCs. This chain joins TRBV5-6 and TRBJ2-3; 8 bases are shared with TRBD1. CDR3 coding DNA: TGTGCCAGCACCTCCCGGACAGGGAGTGGAGATACGCAGTATTTT. Protein: CASTSRTGSGDTQYF.